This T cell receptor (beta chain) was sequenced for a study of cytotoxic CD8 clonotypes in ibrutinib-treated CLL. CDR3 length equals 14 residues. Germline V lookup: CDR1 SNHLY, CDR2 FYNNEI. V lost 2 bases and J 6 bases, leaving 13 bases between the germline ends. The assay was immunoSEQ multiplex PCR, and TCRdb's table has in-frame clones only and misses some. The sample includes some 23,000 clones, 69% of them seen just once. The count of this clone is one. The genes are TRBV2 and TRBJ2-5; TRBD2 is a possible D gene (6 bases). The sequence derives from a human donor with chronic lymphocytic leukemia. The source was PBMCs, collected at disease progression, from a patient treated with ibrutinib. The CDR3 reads CASSETRGGKTQYF. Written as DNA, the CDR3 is TGTGCCAGCAGTGAAACGCGGGGCGGCAAGACCCAGTACTTC.